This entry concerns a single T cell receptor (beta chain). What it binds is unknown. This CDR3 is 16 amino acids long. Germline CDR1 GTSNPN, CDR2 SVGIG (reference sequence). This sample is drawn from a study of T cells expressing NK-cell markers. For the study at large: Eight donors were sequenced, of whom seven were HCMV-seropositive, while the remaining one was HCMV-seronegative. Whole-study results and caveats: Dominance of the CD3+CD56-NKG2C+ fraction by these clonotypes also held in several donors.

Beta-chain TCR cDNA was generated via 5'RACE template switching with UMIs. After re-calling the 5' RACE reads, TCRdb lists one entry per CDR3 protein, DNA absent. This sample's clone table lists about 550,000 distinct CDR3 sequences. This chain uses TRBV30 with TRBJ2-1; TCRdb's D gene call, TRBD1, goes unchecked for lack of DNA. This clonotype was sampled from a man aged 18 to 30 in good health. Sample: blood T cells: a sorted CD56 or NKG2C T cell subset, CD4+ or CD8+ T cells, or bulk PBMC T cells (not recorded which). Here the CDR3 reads CAWTLAGQRAAHEQFF.